The 9 T cell receptor beta chains below all came from one sample that was sequenced in a study of T-cell reconstitution after alpha-beta-depleted transplantation in children. The library targeted TCRbeta and was prepared with unique molecular identifiers. In TCRdb, the PCR reads were re-called with MiXCR into one record per CDR3 protein. The sample consists of under 35,000 distinct CDR3 sequences, roughly a sixth of them appearing once. Sequenced here: PBMCs, mostly from graft donor cells, sampled 60 days after TCRalphabeta/CD19-depleted stem cell transplant. These receptors originate from a male patient between 2 and 15 years old who had a stem cell transplant for acute lymphoblastic leukemia, so the T cells may come from the graft donor.

In this sample, this clonotype turned up a few times. This chain links TRBV9 with TRBJ1-1; D is unclear. The CDR3 runs to 11 residues. V was trimmed by 0 bases and J by 8 bases, leaving 5 bases between them. Germline V gene sequence: CDR1 SGDLS, CDR2 YYNGEE. The CDR3 DNA is TGTGCCAGCAGCGTAGAGCACGAAGCTTTCTTT. This gives the protein CASSVEHEAFF. The full variable domain, rest sourced from reference TRBV9 and TRBJ1-1, is DSGVTQTPKHLITATGQRVTLRCSPRSGDLSVYWYQQSLDQGLQFLIQYYNGEERAKGNILERFSAQQFPDLHSELNLSSLELGDSALYFCASSVEHEAFFGQGTRLTVV.

This clonotype was seen ten or more times. The chain is built from TRBV4-2 and TRBJ1-1; D is ambiguous. V was clipped by 4 bases and J by 4 bases, with 4 bases between them. Germline assignment: CDR1 LGHNA and CDR2 YNFKEQ. This CDR3 is built from 11 residues. The CDR3 DNA reads TGTGCCAGCAGCCGGGGCACTGAAGCTTTCTTT. This gives the protein CASSRGTEAFF.

The chain is built from TRBV28 and TRBJ1-1; possible D gene TRBD1, 5 bases. V was cut by 6 bases and J by 3 bases, with 11 bases left in between. CDR3 length equals 13 residues. Germline V gene sequence: CDR1 MDHEN, CDR2 SYDVKM. CDR3 residues: CASRQVLDTEAFF. The CDR3, as DNA: TGTGCCAGCAGACAGGTCTTGGACACTGAAGCTTTCTTT. Full variable domain (remainder filled in from reference TRBV28 and TRBJ1-1): DVKVTQSSRYLVKRTGEKVFLECVQDMDHENMFWYRQDPGLGLRLIYFSYDVKMKEKGDIPEGYSVSREKKERFSLILESASTNQTSMYLCASRQVLDTEAFFGQGTRLTVV.

This clonotype was picked up many times. The chain employs TRBV7-9 and TRBJ2-5; weak D call: TRBD1 (5 bases). CDR3 length: 14 amino acids. V lost 6 bases, J lost 4 bases, and 15 bases lay in between. Germline V gene sequence: CDR1 SEHNR, CDR2 FQNEAQ (reference sequence). The CDR3 DNA follows: TGTGCCAGCAGGCCCCCTGGGGCTCGAGAGACCCAGTACTTC. Protein sequence: CASRPPGARETQYF. The variable domain in full, with the rest retrieved from reference TRBV7-9 and TRBJ2-5, is DTGVSQNPRHKITKRGQNVTFRCDPISEHNRLYWYRQTLGQGPEFLTYFQNEAQLEKSRLLSDRFSAERPKGSFSTLEIQRTEQGDSAMYLCASRPPGARETQYFGPGTRLLVL.

This clonotype was counted many times. The chain couples TRBV20-1 to TRBJ1-3; 7 positions agree with TRBD1. Germline CDR1 is DFQATT and CDR2 is SNEGSKA (reference sequence). Trimming removed 4 bases from V and 8 bases from J; junction bases left unmatched: 14. The length of the CDR3 is 15 residues. As DNA, the CDR3 is TGCAGTGCTACCCCAGGGGGGGGCATCCGACACACCATATATTTT. Protein: CSATPGGGIRHTIYF.

This clonotype was found many times. The chain employs TRBV4-2 and TRBJ1-6, with D perhaps TRBD1 (5 bases). Trimming took 4 bases from V and 0 from J, leaving 16 bases between them. The germline V gene has CDR1 LGHNA and CDR2 YNFKEQ. There are 18 residues in the CDR3. CDR3 amino acids: CASSPGTSQSSYNSPLHF. In DNA form, the CDR3 reads TGTGCCAGCAGCCCCGGGACCAGCCAGAGCTCCTATAATTCACCCCTCCACTTT.

CDR3 in amino acids: CASSLAQGANSPLHF. For the CDR3, the DNA is TGTGCCAGCAGCTTAGCACAGGGGGCTAATTCACCCCTCCACTTT. The genes are TRBV7-2 and TRBJ1-6, with 9 bases matching TRBD1. Per germline, CDR1 SGHTA and CDR2 FQGNSA. The V gene end was trimmed by 0 bases and the J gene end by 6 bases; junction bases not matched to a gene: 0. This CDR3 is built from 15 residues.

V and J are TRBV16 and TRBJ1-5; D unclear. The V gene's germline CDR1 is KGHSY and CDR2 FQNENV. The length of the CDR3 is 14 residues. Between the trimmed V and J ends, which lost 4 bases and 1 base, there was a span of 8 bases. The CDR3 DNA is TGTGCCAGCAGCCCCCCGGGCAGCAATCAGCCCCAGCATTTT. Translating it yields CASSPPGSNQPQHF.

The chain has TRBV4-1 and TRBJ1-1; 9 bases align to TRBD1. Germline V gene lookup returns CDR1 MGHRA and CDR2 YSYEKL. The junction had 4 bases not matched to a gene; V was cut back by 1 base and J by 1 base. This CDR3 is built from 16 residues. CDR3: CASSQGTGGKNTEAFF. The CDR3, as DNA: TGCGCCAGCAGCCAAGGAACAGGGGGCAAGAACACTGAAGCTTTCTTT.